The clone carrying this TCR beta chain was seen a handful of times. Its antigen is not identified. The PCR ran on 60 Vbeta and 13 Jbeta primers. Profiling relied on immunoSEQ multiplex PCR, and the TCRdb table lists in-frame clones only, not all of them. The sample has some 120,000 clones, about 8.5% seen once. From germline, CDR1 is SNHLY and CDR2 FYNNEI. This CDR3 comprises 11 residues. Trimming removed 8 bases at V and 1 base at J, with 5 bases between. This sample is drawn from a study of cytomegalovirus exposure and HLA in healthy donors. Study-wide context: There were fewer than 130 million unique TCR beta sequences, drawn from about 179 million T cells, in an earlier analysis. Regarding the study as a whole: With DRB1 most and HLA-C fewest, TCR association rates differed between HLA loci in a later analysis. HLA alleles were associated with 15,000 to 20,000 TCR beta sequences in a later analysis at 0.05 false discovery rate.

Sequenced input: PBMCs. This chain links TRBV2 with TRBJ2-5; D is unclear. This receptor was identified in a man aged 35-49 years in good health and CMV-seronegative. CDR3 DNA sequence: TGTGCCAGCCATAGCCAAGAGACCCAGTACTTC. Amino acid sequence: CASHSQETQYF.